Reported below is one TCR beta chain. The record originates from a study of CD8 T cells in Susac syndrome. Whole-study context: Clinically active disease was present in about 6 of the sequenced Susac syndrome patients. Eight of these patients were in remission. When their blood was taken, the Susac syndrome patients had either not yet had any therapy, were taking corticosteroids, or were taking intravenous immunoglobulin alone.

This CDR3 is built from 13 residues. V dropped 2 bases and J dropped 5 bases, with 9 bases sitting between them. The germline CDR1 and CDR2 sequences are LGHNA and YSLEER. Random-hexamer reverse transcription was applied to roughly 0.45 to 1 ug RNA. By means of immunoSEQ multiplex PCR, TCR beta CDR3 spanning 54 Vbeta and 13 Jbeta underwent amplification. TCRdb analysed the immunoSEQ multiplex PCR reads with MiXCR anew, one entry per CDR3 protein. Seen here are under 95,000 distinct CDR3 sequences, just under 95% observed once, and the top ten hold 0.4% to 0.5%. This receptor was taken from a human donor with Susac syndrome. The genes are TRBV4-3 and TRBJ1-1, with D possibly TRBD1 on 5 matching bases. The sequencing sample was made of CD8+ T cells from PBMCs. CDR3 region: CASSQQGKTEAFF. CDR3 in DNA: TGCGCCAGCAGCCAACAGGGAAAAACTGAAGCTTTCTTT.